This T cell receptor (beta chain) was sequenced during a study of T cell responses to AZD1222 COVID-19 vaccine. Whole-study results and caveats: At baseline, just 5 or 6 AZD1222 recipients tested seropositive.

This clone was observed once. The antigen is not known. The repertoire was sequenced with immunoSEQ multiplex PCR; TCRdb's copy has only in-frame clones and lacks some. The table includes roughly 250,000 clones, about 92% detected once. This CDR3 spans 11 amino acids. Germline CDR1 reads SEHNR; CDR2 reads FQNEAQ (reference sequence). Trimming took 4 bases from V and 10 from J, leaving 8 bases between them. The sequence came from an adult in good health. The sequences come from peripheral blood, collected on day 0 of AZD1222 vaccination. The chain joins TRBV7-9 to TRBJ2-1, with D unclear. The CDR3: CASSSTREQFF. DNA of the CDR3: TGTGCCAGCAGCTCTACACGAGAGCAGTTCTTC.